Shown below are 30 T cell receptor beta chains from a single sample sequenced in a study of siplizumab effects on memory and regulatory T cells (dated by TCRdb to between 2017 and 2020). The method behind the library was the immunoSEQ multiplex PCR assay. TCRdb took over this immuneACCESS table, retaining in-frame rearrangements with V and J assigned. Such tables are incomplete; in checked studies, under half of the missing clones stem from an unresolved V gene, and the remainder is unexplained. The sample table lists roughly 110,000 clones, 90% to 95% of them with a count of one. The ten largest account for over 0.15% of the sample. Material: non-Treg CD4+ T cells sorted from blood. This sample's cell subset or site label indicates: FACS-sorted unstimulated CD4+ non-regulatory T cells. The source is a human donor in good health.

CDR3 sequence: CASSSNLPGQNNEKLFF. The DNA of the CDR3 is TGTGCCAGCAGTTCGAACCTCCCGGGACAAAATAATGAAAAACTGTTTTTT. The chain uses TRBV28 and TRBJ1-4; a possible D gene is TRBD1 (6 bases). CDR3 size: 17 residues. The germline V gene has CDR1 MDHEN and CDR2 SYDVKM. V was clipped by 4 bases and J by 4 bases, with 19 bases between them.

V gene TRBV7-2 combines with J gene TRBJ2-2; 7 nucleotides agree with TRBD2. Trimming removed 6 bases from V and 3 bases from J; junction bases left unmatched: 7. CDR1 and CDR2 from the germline V gene are SGHTA and FQGNSA. The CDR3 contains 15 residues. CDR3 in amino acids: CASRLYRGDTGELFF. For the CDR3, the DNA is TGTGCCAGCAGGCTATATCGGGGGGACACCGGGGAGCTGTTTTTT.

J is TRBJ2-7 and V is TRBV7-2, with no clear D. The CDR3 extends over 14 amino acids. Germline CDR1 reads SGHTA; CDR2 reads FQGNSA. Trimming shortened V by 1 base and J by 6 bases, and 13 bases separated the two germline ends. The CDR3 spells CASSLVVAWSEQYF. CDR3 nucleotide sequence: TGTGCCAGCAGCTTAGTAGTGGCTTGGAGCGAGCAGTACTTC.

This clone was seen once. V usage is TRBV2 and J usage is TRBJ1-1; D gene ambiguous. The ends were cut back, 6 bases at V and 4 bases at J, with 9 bases in the middle. The CDR3 runs to 12 residues. Germline V CDR1 and CDR2: SNHLY, FYNNEI. The CDR3: CASSRLGTEAFF. The CDR3, as DNA: TGTGCCAGCAGCAGGCTAGGCACTGAAGCTTTCTTT. The full variable domain, rest sourced from reference TRBV2 and TRBJ1-1, is EPEVTQTPSHQVTQMGQEVILRCVPISNHLYFYWYRQILGQKVEFLVSFYNNEISEKSEIFDDQFSVERPDGSNFTLKIRSTKLEDSAMYFCASSRLGTEAFFGQGTRLTVV.

This clone was counted a single time. The chain joins TRBV7-6 to TRBJ2-3, with D perhaps TRBD2 (5 bases). The CDR3 runs 14 residues. V was trimmed by 5 bases and J by 1 base, leaving 10 bases between them. Germline CDR1 reads SGHVS; CDR2 reads FNYEAQ. The CDR3 DNA reads TGTGCCAGCAGCCTCGGGCGGGGCACAGATACGCAGTATTTT. Its translation is CASSLGRGTDTQYF.

The J gene is TRBJ2-5, the V gene TRBV30; D gene uncertain. The end of the DNA fits TRBJ2-7 better, so the J call may be wrong. Germline lookup yields CDR1 GTSNPN and CDR2 SVGIG (reference sequence). The CDR3 runs to 12 residues. The CDR3 coding sequence is TGTGCCTGGAGTCCTCAGAACTACGAGCAGTACTTC. Its translation: CAWSPQNYEQYF.

The CDR3 protein is CASSLGSWGTGDFTGELFF. The CDR3 DNA sequence: TGCGCCAGCAGCTTGGGAAGCTGGGGGACAGGGGACTTCACCGGGGAGCTGTTTTTT. The chain recombines TRBV5-1 with TRBJ2-2; 10 positions match TRBD1. The CDR3 extends over 19 amino acids. V lost 0 bases, J lost 4 bases, and 12 bases stayed unmatched. Germline V gene data show CDR1 as SGHRS and CDR2 as YFSETQ.

This clone was counted once. V usage is TRBV5-6 and J usage is TRBJ2-5, with a tentative D call TRBD2 (6 bases). V gave up 4 bases and J gave up 5 bases, with 12 bases separating them. CDR1 and CDR2 from the germline V gene are SGHDT and YYEEEE. The CDR3 is 13 residues long. The CDR3 DNA is TGTGCCAGCAGCGGTTCTAGCGCCGAGACCCAGTACTTC. It encodes CASSGSSAETQYF.

This chain connects TRBV9 to TRBJ2-7; D might be TRBD2 (5 bases). Trimming left V 0 bases short and J 5 bases short, with 9 bases between. Germline V gene sequence: CDR1 SGDLS, CDR2 YYNGEE. The CDR3 contains 13 residues. CDR3: CASSVAPGNEQYF. The CDR3 bases are TGTGCCAGCAGCGTAGCCCCGGGAAACGAGCAGTACTTC.

This clone was seen only once. V and J are TRBV7-9 and TRBJ2-5; possibly TRBD1 for D (6 bases). Trimming cost V 5 bases and J 1 base, with 11 bases left between them. This CDR3 region has 14 residues. Germline-derived CDR1 and CDR2 are SEHNR and FQNEAQ (reference sequence). CDR3 sequence reads: CASSRGQPQETQYF. CDR3 nucleotides: TGTGCCAGCAGCCGCGGACAGCCCCAAGAGACCCAGTACTTC.

The chain employs TRBV7-2 and TRBJ2-2; 9 bases are a match to TRBD2. V was pared by 7 bases and J by 6 bases, with 6 bases of the junction left unmatched. The germline gives CDR1 SGHTA, CDR2 FQGNSA. The CDR3 spans 14 residues. CDR3 coding DNA: TGTGCCAGCATCGTTAGCGGGGGCCCCGGGGAGCTGTTTTTT. It specifies CASIVSGGPGELFF. Variable domain in full (rest from reference TRBV7-2 and TRBJ2-2): GAGVSQSPSNKVTEKGKDVELRCDPISGHTALYWYRQSLGQGLEFLIYFQGNSAPDKSGLPSDRFSAERTGGSVSTLTIQRTQQEDSAVYLCASIVSGGPGELFFGEGSRLTVL.

This sequence joins TRBV28 and TRBJ1-1; TRBD1 matches at 8 bases. Germline V gives CDR1 MDHEN, CDR2 SYDVKM. V lost 8 bases to trimming and J lost 1 base; unmatched junction nucleotides: 12. CDR3 length: 16 amino acids. CDR3 sequence: CASPPPPGTGNTEAFF. CDR3 nucleotide sequence: TGTGCCAGCCCCCCGCCCCCTGGGACAGGGAACACTGAAGCTTTCTTT. Supplemented by reference TRBV28 and TRBJ1-1, the full variable domain reads DVKVTQSSRYLVKRTGEKVFLECVQDMDHENMFWYRQDPGLGLRLIYFSYDVKMKEKGDIPEGYSVSREKKERFSLILESASTNQTSMYLCASPPPPGTGNTEAFFGQGTRLTVV.

Only one count was recorded for this clone. The chain couples TRBV7-9 to TRBJ1-2, with 8 bases matching TRBD1. The CDR3 has 16 residues. From germline, CDR1 is SEHNR and CDR2 FQNEAQ (reference sequence). After removal of 4 bases from V and 0 bases from J, the junction contained 7 bases not matched to a gene. DNA of the CDR3: TGTGCCAGCAGCTCGGGACAGGTGAGGCCTAACTATGGCTACACCTTC. It is translated as CASSSGQVRPNYGYTF.

The rearrangement joins TRBV19 to TRBJ1-2, with D hard to call. The CDR3 contains 12 residues. Trimming took off 5 bases at V and 10 bases at J, with 14 bases between the two ends. Per germline, CDR1 LNHDA and CDR2 SQIVND (reference sequence). Here the CDR3 reads CASSPRARVYTF. The CDR3 nucleotides are TGTGCCAGTAGTCCGCGGGCCCGGGTCTACACCTTC.

The chain employs TRBV2 and TRBJ2-3, with TRBD2 matching 15 bases. Germline V gene lookup returns CDR1 SNHLY and CDR2 FYNNEI. The CDR3 is 16 amino acids. Trimming at V came to 5 bases and at J to 6 bases, leaving 6 bases not matched to a gene. In DNA form, the CDR3 reads TGTGCCAGCAGTCGAGGGACTAGCGGGGGGTTGGATACGCAGTATTTT. Residues: CASSRGTSGGLDTQYF.

V is TRBV2 and J is TRBJ2-5; 8 nucleotides match TRBD2. The CDR3 runs 12 residues. The germline CDR1 and CDR2 sequences are SNHLY and FYNNEI. V shed 8 bases, J shed 4 bases, and the junction held 3 bases outside the gene matches. The CDR3 DNA reads as TGTGCCAGCGGGACTAGGGTAGAGACCCAGTACTTC. Its translation: CASGTRVETQYF.

This sequence joins TRBV7-6 and TRBJ1-3; D possibly corresponds to TRBD1 (5 bases). Trimming removed 4 bases from V and 0 bases from J, with 13 bases in between. Germline CDR1 is SGHVS and CDR2 is FNYEAQ. CDR3 length: 16 residues. The CDR3 bases are TGTGCCAGCAGCTGGGGGGACGGGTCCTCTGGAAACACCATATATTTT. Translating gives CASSWGDGSSGNTIYF.

The chain links TRBV6-6 to TRBJ2-3; 8 nucleotides agree with TRBD2. The CDR3 is 16 amino acids. Per the germline V gene, CDR1 is MNHNY and CDR2 is SVGAGI (reference sequence). Losses at the gene ends were 0 bases for V and 3 bases for J; bases not matched to a gene: 5. CDR3 protein: CASSYSRGGGTDTQYF. In DNA, the CDR3 is TGTGCCAGCAGTTACTCTCGGGGGGGAGGGACAGATACGCAGTATTTT.

The J gene is TRBJ1-3, the V gene TRBV11-3, with TRBD1 identical over 8 bases. Looked up from germline, CDR1 is SGHNT and CDR2 is YENEEA. The CDR3 contains 15 residues. With V trimmed by 5 bases and J by 0 bases, 3 bases remained unmatched. The chain's CDR3 is CASSPGGSSGNTIYF. The CDR3 nucleotides are TGTGCCAGCAGCCCAGGGGGCAGCTCTGGAAACACCATATATTTT.

The chain joins TRBV19 to TRBJ1-3; no definite D call. V lost 2 bases and J lost 0, with 8 bases in between. Germline CDR1 LNHDA, CDR2 SQIVND (reference sequence). The CDR3 has 15 amino acids. CDR3 amino acids: CASSIISTSGNTIYF. For the CDR3, the DNA is TGTGCCAGTAGTATAATAAGTACCTCTGGAAACACCATATATTTT.

This clone was detected a few times. The V and J genes are TRBV28 and TRBJ1-6, with D uncertain. From germline, CDR1 is MDHEN and CDR2 SYDVKM. This CDR3 has 12 residues. Trimming removed 4 bases at V and 10 bases at J, with 8 bases between. Here the CDR3 DNA reads TGTGCCAGCAGTTCTATTAGGTCACCCCTCCACTTT. This sequence encodes CASSSIRSPLHF.

This clone was seen only once. The V gene is TRBV27, the J gene TRBJ1-2; D not certain. Deletions cut 0 bases from V and 4 bases from J, with 9 bases between. Germline assignment: CDR1 MNHEY and CDR2 SMNVEV (reference sequence). This CDR3 has 14 amino acids. The CDR3 DNA is TGTGCCAGCAGTTTATCGGCATTCCCCTATGGCTACACCTTC. Protein sequence: CASSLSAFPYGYTF.

V and J are TRBV9 and TRBJ2-5; 7 bases match TRBD1. The V gene end was trimmed by 4 bases and the J gene end by 6 bases; junction bases not matched to a gene: 9. Looked up from germline, CDR1 is SGDLS and CDR2 is YYNGEE. The CDR3 extends over 14 amino acids. The CDR3: CASSTLTGVQTQYF. CDR3 coding DNA: TGTGCCAGCAGCACCCTTACAGGGGTCCAGACCCAGTACTTC.

This chain connects TRBV9 to TRBJ2-1; TRBD1 or TRBD2 may be the D gene (6 bases each). Trimming removed 0 bases at V and 10 bases at J, with 14 bases between. Germline CDR1 SGDLS, CDR2 YYNGEE. CDR3 size: 14 residues. The chain's CDR3 is CASSVGGGPAEQFF. DNA of the CDR3: TGTGCCAGCAGCGTAGGTGGGGGGCCCGCGGAGCAGTTCTTC.

The rearrangement joins TRBV2 to TRBJ2-3, with 9 bases that match TRBD2. CDR3 length: 16 amino acids. From germline, CDR1 is SNHLY and CDR2 FYNNEI. V gave up 7 bases and J gave up 6 bases; unmatched junction bases: 14. As DNA, the CDR3 is TGTGCCAGCATATCGGCCAGCGGGGGGAAGTGGGATACGCAGTATTTT. Amino acids: CASISASGGKWDTQYF.

The J gene is TRBJ2-5, the V gene TRBV7-8, with D unclear. Trimming cost V 3 bases and J 5 bases, with 16 bases left between them. The CDR3 has 15 amino acids. In germline, CDR1 is SGHVS, CDR2 FQNEAQ. The chain's CDR3 is CASSFTRLPQETQYF. The CDR3 DNA follows: TGTGCCAGCAGCTTTACCCGGCTACCCCAGGAGACCCAGTACTTC.

This clone was seen once. The rearrangement links TRBV14 to TRBJ2-7; TRBD1 is a possible D gene (6 bases). The CDR3 consists of 14 residues. Deletions cut 1 base from V and 2 bases from J, with 9 bases between. Germline lookup yields CDR1 SGHDN and CDR2 FVKESK. The CDR3 DNA follows: TGTGCCAGCAGCCAAGCTTACAGGGCCTACGAGCAGTACTTC. Encoded protein: CASSQAYRAYEQYF.

V and J are TRBV5-1 and TRBJ2-5, with TRBD2 matching over 9 bases. The junction had 9 bases not matched to a gene; V was cut back by 4 bases and J by 2 bases. The CDR3 has 16 amino acids. Germline loops: CDR1 SGHRS, CDR2 YFSETQ. CDR3 coding DNA: TGCGCCAGCAGCAATAAGGAAGCGGGGGGTCAAGAGACCCAGTACTTC. It yields the protein CASSNKEAGGQETQYF.

In nucleotides, the CDR3 is TGTGCCAGCAGCCCTCATTCAGGGGTCTCTGGAAACACCATATATTTT. This codes for CASSPHSGVSGNTIYF. The J gene is TRBJ1-3, the V gene TRBV27; perhaps TRBD1 as D (6 bases). The length of the CDR3 is 16 residues. V lost 6 bases and J lost 0, with 15 bases in between. Germline V CDR1 and CDR2: MNHEY, SMNVEV (reference sequence).

The V and J genes are TRBV7-7 and TRBJ2-7; the D gene is possibly TRBD1 (7 bases). Looked up from germline, CDR1 is SSHAT and CDR2 is FNYEAQ (reference sequence). V was clipped by 4 bases and J by 2 bases, with 9 bases between them. The CDR3 contains 13 residues. CDR3 residues: CASSSGGPYEQYF. The CDR3 DNA is TGTGCCAGCAGCTCAGGGGGGCCCTACGAGCAGTACTTC. Based on the CDR3 plus reference TRBV7-7 and TRBJ2-7, the full variable domain is GAGVSQSPRYKVTKRGQDVTLRCDPISSHATLYWYQQALGQGPEFLTYFNYEAQPDKSGLPSDRFSAERPEGSISTLTIQRTEQRDSAMYRCASSSGGPYEQYFGPGTRLTVT.